This TCR beta chain was recovered during a study of regulatory T cells in long-lasting Graves disease (dated by TCRdb to the early 2020s). Notes on the research overall: Persistent Graves' disease was defined as persistently positive TSH receptor autoantibodies together with antithyroid drug treatment for over 5 years. Peripheral blood TCR sequencing and RNA sequencing compared persistent Graves' disease patients with newly diagnosed Graves' disease patients. In the clinical cohort, patients with persistent Graves' disease had used antithyroid drugs for an average of roughly 10 years. The study took place in China and was registered as a clinical trial. A total of around 35 samples underwent TCR sequencing, from some 13 patients with persistent Graves' disease and 20 or so patients with newly diagnosed Graves' disease.

The research as a whole found: TRBV28, TRBJ1-2 and TRBJ2-5 were preferentially used in persistent disease, while TRBV20-1 and TRBJ2-1 were favored in newly diagnosed disease. Only peripheral blood was studied, because thyroid tissue, the primary lesion, was inaccessible. Sequencing and analysis were limited to the TCR beta chain. Compared with newly diagnosed patients, patients with persistent Graves' disease had lower TCR Shannon entropy and fewer highly expanded clones, which suggests clonal expansion. The authors noted that the small sample size was a limitation that may lower accuracy. Persistent patients shared more public clonotypes among themselves (around 2,800) than newly diagnosed patients did (more than 850).

The sample's time point label, in plain terms: persistent/refractory GD, antithyroid drugs over 5 years with positive TRAb. RNA was extracted from PBMCs in TRIzol for both TCR sequencing and RNA sequencing. The diagnosis of Graves' disease followed American Thyroid Association guidelines. Patients were recruited from an endocrinology department in Xi'an, China. From each patient, approximately 10 milliliters of peripheral blood was collected into an EDTA anticoagulant tube. Ficoll Paque Plus density gradient separation was used to isolate PBMCs, and no further T cell sorting was done. An Agilent 2100 Bioanalyzer and agarose gel were used to assess RNA quality, and a NanoDrop 2000 was used to measure RNA concentration. The CDR3 goes from the cysteine to the phenylalanine over 13 residues. The retained sequence is limited to the CDR3, 39 bases, with the frame set at the first base. CDR1 and CDR2 are read off the germline V gene as SGHDT and YYEEEE. The junction carries 11 bases between V and J, which are trimmed by 6 bases and 2 bases respectively.

As regards this clonotype: It has no known antigen specificity. Per-base qualities were not stored, and no clone one base away is much larger.

The library was prepared using multiplex PCR. Sequenced on an Illumina HiSeq 4000. TCR beta libraries were built with iRepertoire HTBI primers and Arm-PCR amplification of CDR3 regions. Gel purification was performed on PCR products prior to sequencing. The published analysis was carried out like this. Gene usage analysis of CDR3 amino acid clonotypes used the 60 to 80 TRBV and about 13 TRBJ segments found across samples. COPE and FqMerger were used to merge filtered high-quality paired reads into contigs. BLAST was used to align contigs to the IMGT TRBV, TRBD and TRBJ reference genes, and CDR3 was defined following IMGT. Highly expanded clones were defined as clonotypes with a frequency above 0.1%. Repertoire diversity was measured by Shannon entropy, and V-J evenness by the Gini coefficient. Clonotypes shared by more than one individual were considered public. TCRdb ran its own pipeline on the public reads, namely fastp trimming at Q25 and MiXCR clone calling, and kept in-frame beta chains. Each record represents a unique CDR3 protein, reported with the most common genes and DNA among its rows. The V and J calls follow TCRdb's processing rather than the paper's. The sample table shows around 460,000 distinct CDR3 sequences, and about 20% are seen once. Around 13% of the sample comes from the top ten.

The source was peripheral blood mononuclear cells (PBMCs), collected when the disease was refractory, from a patient treated with antithyroid drugs. The receptor was isolated from a female donor with Graves disease. The rearrangement combines TRBV5-6 with TRBJ1-2; a tentative D match to TRBD1 spans 6 bases. The CDR3 corresponds to CASTDDRNYGYTF. Read as DNA, the sequence is TGTGCCAGCACCGACGACAGGAACTATGGCTACACCTTC.